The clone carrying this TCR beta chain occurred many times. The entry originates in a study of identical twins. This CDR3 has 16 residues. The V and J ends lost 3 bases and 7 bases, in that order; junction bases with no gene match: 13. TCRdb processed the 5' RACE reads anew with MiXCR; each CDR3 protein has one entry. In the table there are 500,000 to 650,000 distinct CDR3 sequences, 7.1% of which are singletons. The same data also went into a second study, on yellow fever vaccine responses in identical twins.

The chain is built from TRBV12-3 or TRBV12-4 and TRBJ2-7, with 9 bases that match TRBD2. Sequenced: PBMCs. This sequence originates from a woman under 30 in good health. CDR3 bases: TGTGCCAGCAGTTTTGGGGGTAGCGGGAGCAGTGGGGAGCAGTACTTC. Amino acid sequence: CASSFGGSGSSGEQYF.